What follows are 32 T cell receptor beta chains derived from one specimen sequenced in a study of blood T cell repertoires in COVID-19 (dated by TCRdb to 2018 to 2020). Libraries were made using the immunoSEQ multiplex PCR assay. The source is immuneACCESS, and TCRdb retained only in-frame sequences with V and J called. Part of the clones is not carried over; for the studies checked, unresolved V genes explain less than half of this, and the remainder is unexplained. Here the sample has some 56,000 clones; about 82% occur a single time. The top ten hold around 23% of the sample. The sample was peripheral blood. The receptor set was obtained from an elderly woman with acute or convalescent COVID-19.

The chain couples TRBV5-1 to TRBJ2-1, with D possibly matching TRBD2 (5 bases). Germline V gene data show CDR1 as SGHRS and CDR2 as YFSETQ. The CDR3 contains 14 residues. V dropped 4 bases and J dropped 4 bases, with 12 bases sitting between them. CDR3 amino acids: CASSGIPGYNEQFF. DNA of the CDR3: TGCGCCAGCAGCGGTATACCGGGGTACAATGAGCAGTTCTTC. Full variable domain (remainder filled in from reference TRBV5-1 and TRBJ2-1): KAGVTQTPRYLIKTRGQQVTLSCSPISGHRSVSWYQQTPGQGLQFLFEYFSETQRNKGNFPGRFSGRQFSNSRSEMNVSTLELGDSALYLCASSGIPGYNEQFFGPGTRLTVL.

The V call is TRBV9, the J call TRBJ2-2; 7 bases fit TRBD2. CDR3 length: 15 residues. J was trimmed by 1 base and V by 5 bases; bases with no gene match: 5. Germline V gene sequence: CDR1 SGDLS, CDR2 YYNGEE. CDR3 amino acids: CASREGLGNTGELFF. Written as DNA, the CDR3 is TGTGCCAGCAGAGAAGGACTAGGGAACACCGGGGAGCTGTTTTTT.

This clone was seen a handful of times. This rearrangement joins TRBV2 to TRBJ1-1; the match to TRBD1 covers 7 bases. This CDR3 region has 12 residues. The germline gives CDR1 SNHLY, CDR2 FYNNEI. V lost 7 bases, J lost 3 bases, and 2 bases stayed unmatched. In DNA form, the CDR3 reads TGTGCCAGCAAGCAGGGGGACACTGAAGCTTTCTTT. This gives the protein CASKQGDTEAFF.

V gene TRBV10-1 combines with J gene TRBJ2-3, with TRBD2 matching over 7 bases. V gave up 5 bases and J gave up 6 bases; unmatched junction bases: 5. The CDR3 is 13 amino acids. Per the germline V gene, CDR1 is WNHNN and CDR2 is SYGVQD (reference sequence). The CDR3 region has the DNA TGCGCCAGCAGTACGACTAGCTCGGATACGCAGTATTTT. Translation gives CASSTTSSDTQYF.

The chain employs TRBV3-1 (or the pseudogene TRBV3-2) and TRBJ1-1; 8 bases line up with TRBD1. The V gene end was trimmed by 4 bases and the J gene end by 1 base; junction bases not matched to a gene: 2. This CDR3 has 14 residues. Germline V gene data show CDR1 as LGHDT and CDR2 as YNNKEL (reference sequence). CDR3 amino acids: CASSRGTGNTEAFF. The CDR3 DNA reads TGTGCCAGCAGCCGCGGGACAGGGAACACTGAAGCTTTCTTT.

In this sample, this clone turned up once. The V and J genes are TRBV7-8 and TRBJ1-6, with D possibly matching TRBD1 (5 bases). The CDR3 contains 11 residues. CDR1 SGHVS and CDR2 FQNEAQ come from the germline V gene. The ends were cut back, 6 bases at V and 17 bases at J, with 14 bases in the middle. The chain's CDR3 is CASSTRGEVHF. DNA for the CDR3: TGTGCCAGCAGTACTCGAGGGGAGGTCCACTTT. Filled out from reference TRBV7-8 and TRBJ1-6, the complete variable domain reads GAGVSQSPRYKVAKRGQDVALRCDPISGHVSLFWYQQALGQGPEFLTYFQNEAQLDKSGLPSDRFFAERPEGSVSTLKIQRTQQEDSAVYLCASSTRGEVHFGNGTRLTVT.

A few counts support this clone. The chain uses TRBV6-5 and TRBJ1-5; D may be TRBD1 (5 bases). This CDR3 spans 15 amino acids. V was cut by 6 bases and J by 0 bases, with 12 bases left in between. Germline V gene lookup returns CDR1 MNHEY and CDR2 SVGAGI. Written as DNA, the CDR3 is TGTGCCAGCAGCCGGGACTCCGATAGCAATCAGCCCCAGCATTTT. Protein: CASSRDSDSNQPQHF.

CDR3 residues: CATSDQDWYF. CDR3 coding DNA: TGTGCCACCAGTGATCAGGACTGGTATTTT. This chain links TRBV24-1 with TRBJ2-3, with a tentative D call TRBD2 (5 bases). Trimming removed 3 bases at V and 14 bases at J, with 8 bases between. This CDR3 is 10 amino acids long. From germline, CDR1 is KGHDR and CDR2 SFDVKD.

This chain joins TRBV11-2 and TRBJ1-6; 10 nucleotides agree with TRBD1. Germline loops: CDR1 SGHAT, CDR2 FQNNGV. The V gene end was trimmed by 1 base and the J gene end by 10 bases; junction bases not matched to a gene: 10. The CDR3 consists of 17 residues. For the CDR3, the DNA is TGTGCCAGCAGCTTAGGGCGGACCGGGACAGGGGCGTCACCCCTCCACTTT. It is translated as CASSLGRTGTGASPLHF.

Only one count was recorded for this clone. The rearrangement links TRBV11-2 to TRBJ2-7; 7 bases align to TRBD1. Per germline, CDR1 SGHAT and CDR2 FQNNGV. The ends lost 4 bases at V and 4 bases at J; junction bases unmatched: 7. This CDR3 comprises 14 residues. The CDR3 DNA sequence: TGTGCCAGCAGCTATCGGACAGGCAAATACGAGCAGTACTTC. Translation gives CASSYRTGKYEQYF. The complete variable domain, with remaining parts taken from reference TRBV11-2 and TRBJ2-7, reads EAGVAQSPRYKIIEKRQSVAFWCNPISGHATLYWYQQILGQGPKLLIQFQNNGVVDDSQLPKDRFSAERLKGVDSTLKIQPAKLEDSAVYLCASSYRTGKYEQYFGPGTRLTVT.

This clone was counted once. CDR3 sequence (DNA): TGTGCCAGCAGTGCTGGCGGGAGGGGGGAGACCCAGTACTTC. Encoded protein: CASSAGGRGETQYF. The chain combines TRBV2 with TRBJ2-5; 9 bases align to TRBD2. CDR3 size: 14 residues. Germline V gives CDR1 SNHLY, CDR2 FYNNEI. After removal of 4 bases from V and 5 bases from J, the junction contained 5 bases not matched to a gene. The entire variable domain, with the rest obtained from reference TRBV2 and TRBJ2-5, is as follows: EPEVTQTPSHQVTQMGQEVILRCVPISNHLYFYWYRQILGQKVEFLVSFYNNEISEKSEIFDDQFSVERPDGSNFTLKIRSTKLEDSAMYFCASSAGGRGETQYFGPGTRLLVL.

The gene calls are TRBV30 and TRBJ1-1; TRBD1 might be the D (6 bases). The length of the CDR3 is 11 residues. Germline V gene sequence: CDR1 GTSNPN, CDR2 SVGIG (reference sequence). Trimming cost V 1 base and J 10 bases, with 10 bases left between them. Written as DNA, the CDR3 is TGTGCCTGGAGTGGGGGGCCTGTAGCTTTCTTT. Its translation: CAWSGGPVAFF.

This clone was counted a single time. The V call is TRBV5-1, the J call TRBJ2-1; 11 bases are shared with TRBD1. CDR3 size: 14 residues. Germline CDR1 is SGHRS and CDR2 is YFSETQ. V dropped 3 bases and J dropped 8; count of bases not matched to a gene: 4. CDR3 loop: CASSSGQGVDEQFF. The CDR3 bases are TGCGCCAGCAGCTCGGGACAGGGGGTTGATGAGCAGTTCTTC.

The J gene is TRBJ1-4, the V gene TRBV13, with D possibly TRBD1 on 6 matching bases. V lost 0 bases and J lost 7, with 12 bases in between. The CDR3 contains 15 residues. CDR1 is PRHDT, CDR2 FYEKMQ, per germline (reference sequence). The CDR3 nucleotides read TGTGCCAGCAGCTTAGGGGGGGCCTCACGTGAAAAACTGTTTTTT. Its protein product is CASSLGGASREKLFF.

This clone appeared a few times. The chain has TRBV30 and TRBJ1-6, with D possibly TRBD1 on 6 matching bases. V gave up 5 bases and J gave up 7 bases, with 18 bases separating them. The length of the CDR3 is 15 residues. Per germline, CDR1 GTSNPN and CDR2 SVGIG (reference sequence). CDR3 protein: CAWSADSRKNSPLHF. The CDR3 DNA is TGTGCCTGGTCTGCGGACAGCAGAAAGAATTCACCCCTCCACTTT.

The chain recombines TRBV5-6 with TRBJ2-3; tentative D call: TRBD1 (6 bases). Germline lookup yields CDR1 SGHDT and CDR2 YYEEEE. This CDR3 is 15 amino acids long. Deletions cut 0 bases from V and 3 bases from J, with 11 bases between. In nucleotides, the CDR3 is TGTGCCAGCAGCTTGGTGGTAGGGGGTACAGATACGCAGTATTTT. Protein product: CASSLVVGGTDTQYF.

V is TRBV3-1 (or the pseudogene TRBV3-2) and J is TRBJ1-3; 11 bases align to TRBD1. CDR1 and CDR2 (germline): LGHDT, YNNKEL (reference sequence). The CDR3 runs to 15 residues. V was pared by 3 bases and J by 4 bases, with 2 bases of the junction left unmatched. CDR3 in DNA: TGTGCCAGCAGCCACTGGACAGGGGGCGGAAACACCATATATTTT. Translation: CASSHWTGGGNTIYF.

The chain uses TRBV5-1 and TRBJ2-2; TRBD2 aligns across 9 bases. The CDR3 totals 16 residues. From germline, CDR1 is SGHRS and CDR2 YFSETQ. The trim removed 7 bases at V and 5 bases at J, leaving 12 bases unmatched. CDR3: CASLDSGRGGTGELFF. The CDR3 DNA follows: TGCGCCAGCCTTGATAGCGGGAGAGGAGGGACCGGGGAGCTGTTTTTT.

This rearrangement joins TRBV7-3 to TRBJ2-1; D not resolved. Between the trimmed V and J ends, which lost 4 bases and 9 bases, there was a span of 13 bases. The germline V gene encodes CDR1 SGHTA and CDR2 FQGTGA. The CDR3 contains 13 residues. The CDR3 reads CASSSQEVGEQFF. CDR3 DNA sequence: TGTGCCAGCAGCTCACAAGAAGTTGGTGAGCAGTTCTTC. The variable domain in full, completed from reference TRBV7-3 and TRBJ2-1, reads GAGVSQTPSNKVTEKGKYVELRCDPISGHTALYWYRQSLGQGPEFLIYFQGTGAADDSGLPNDRFFAVRPEGSVSTLKIQRTERGDSAVYLCASSSQEVGEQFFGPGTRLTVL.

CDR3 nucleotide sequence: TGTGCCAGTAGTACCCCCCCCAGGAACAGGGCCGATAGCAATCAGCCCCAGCATTTT. Translation gives CASSTPPRNRADSNQPQHF. V is TRBV19 and J is TRBJ1-5; D possibly corresponds to TRBD1 (6 bases). The CDR3 covers 19 residues. The germline V and J ends were trimmed by 4 bases and 0 bases, with 22 bases remaining between them. The germline V gene has CDR1 LNHDA and CDR2 SQIVND (reference sequence).

V usage is TRBV25-1 and J usage is TRBJ1-3; D not resolved. Trimming removed 6 bases at V and 2 bases at J, with 14 bases between. This CDR3 has 15 residues. Looked up from germline, CDR1 is MGHDK and CDR2 is SYGVNS. CDR3: CASSLGSGTGNTIYF. CDR3 bases: TGTGCCAGCAGCTTAGGGTCGGGGACTGGAAACACCATATATTTT.

The chain has TRBV10-2 and TRBJ1-4; TRBD1 might be the D (5 bases). V was cut by 6 bases and J by 3 bases, with 11 bases left in between. The CDR3 runs to 14 residues. Germline values: CDR1 WSHSY, CDR2 SAAADI. In nucleotides, the CDR3 is TGCGCCAGCAGAGCAGGGACTGCTAATGAAAAACTGTTTTTT. Its protein product is CASRAGTANEKLFF.

The V gene is TRBV18, the J gene TRBJ1-1; possibly TRBD1 for D (5 bases). Between the trimmed V and J ends, which lost 6 bases and 1 base, there was a span of 12 bases. There are 14 residues in the CDR3. Germline CDR1 reads KGHSH; CDR2 reads LQKENI. CDR3 residues: CASSQSGGNTEAFF. As DNA, the CDR3 is TGTGCCAGCTCGCAGTCGGGGGGGAACACTGAAGCTTTCTTT.

The sample holds one count of this clone. The J gene is TRBJ2-7, the V gene TRBV5-5, with 8 bases fitting TRBD2. The CDR3 consists of 14 residues. The J segment lost 4 bases and the V segment lost 2 bases, leaving 5 bases of the junction unmatched. The germline gives CDR1 SGHKS, CDR2 YYEKEE (reference sequence). CDR3 residues: CASSFEREPYEQYV. The CDR3 DNA reads TGTGCCAGCAGCTTTGAGCGGGAGCCTTACGAGCAGTACGTC.

This clone has only a few counts. This chain connects TRBV24-1 to TRBJ1-4; the match to TRBD1 covers 7 bases. Trimming at V came to 1 base and at J to 3 bases, leaving 4 bases not matched to a gene. The germline V gene encodes CDR1 KGHDR and CDR2 SFDVKD. The CDR3 contains 16 residues. The CDR3 DNA reads TGTGCCACCAGTGATTTAGACAGGGAGGCTAATGAAAAACTGTTTTTT. This sequence encodes CATSDLDREANEKLFF.

The chain employs TRBV18 and TRBJ2-2; D is ambiguous. The CDR3 consists of 16 residues. V was clipped by 1 base and J by 0 bases, with 9 bases between them. Germline loops: CDR1 KGHSH, CDR2 LQKENI. The CDR3 sequence: CASSPRPTANTGELFF. In DNA form, the CDR3 reads TGTGCCAGCTCACCACGTCCAACGGCGAACACCGGGGAGCTGTTTTTT. The full variable domain, in which reference TRBV18 and TRBJ2-2 provide the parts outside the CDR3, is NAGVMQNPRHLVRRRGQEARLRCSPMKGHSHVYWYRQLPEEGLKFMVYLQKENIIDESGMPKERFSAEFPKEGPSILRIQQVVRGDSAAYFCASSPRPTANTGELFFGEGSRLTVL.

This chain uses TRBV7-9 with TRBJ1-2, with D perhaps TRBD1 (6 bases). Per the germline V gene, CDR1 is SEHNR and CDR2 is FQNEAQ (reference sequence). This CDR3 has 14 amino acids. Deletions cut 5 bases from V and 8 bases from J, with 18 bases between. The chain's CDR3 is CASSVTSGVWGYTF. The CDR3 nucleotides read TGTGCCAGCAGCGTAACATCAGGGGTGTGGGGCTACACCTTC. Variable domain in full (rest from reference TRBV7-9 and TRBJ1-2): DTGVSQNPRHKITKRGQNVTFRCDPISEHNRLYWYRQTLGQGPEFLTYFQNEAQLEKSRLLSDRFSAERPKGSFSTLEIQRTEQGDSAMYLCASSVTSGVWGYTFGSGTRLTVV.

This chain joins TRBV19 and TRBJ1-5; D possibly corresponds to TRBD1 (6 bases). CDR1 and CDR2 from the germline V gene are LNHDA and SQIVND (reference sequence). Trimming took 1 base from V and 6 from J, leaving 13 bases between them. The CDR3 sequence is 15 residues long. CDR3: CASSIVEGVGQPQHF. The CDR3 DNA is TGTGCCAGTAGTATAGTCGAGGGGGTAGGTCAGCCCCAGCATTTT. Full variable domain (outside the CDR3, taken from reference TRBV19 and TRBJ1-5): DGGITQSPKYLFRKEGQNVTLSCEQNLNHDAMYWYRQDPGQGLRLIYYSQIVNDFQKGDIAEGYSVSREKKESFPLTVTSAQKNPTAFYLCASSIVEGVGQPQHFGDGTRLSIL.

The rearrangement links TRBV18 to TRBJ2-2; unclear D gene. The CDR3 has 13 residues. V lost 2 bases and J 3 bases, leaving 4 bases between the germline ends. Germline CDR1 and CDR2: KGHSH and LQKENI. CDR3 in DNA: TGTGCCAGCTCACCATCTCACACCGGGGAGCTGTTTTTT. Translation gives CASSPSHTGELFF.

This chain uses TRBV9 with TRBJ1-1; 7 positions match TRBD1. This CDR3 spans 15 amino acids. Germline V CDR1 and CDR2: SGDLS, YYNGEE. With 4 bases clipped from V and 3 bases from J, the junction kept 9 bases outside the gene matches. The CDR3 sequence is CASSPQAGGYTEAFF. The CDR3 nucleotides are TGTGCCAGCAGCCCCCAAGCAGGGGGGTACACTGAAGCTTTCTTT.

The CDR3: CASSLSSYNSPLHF. The CDR3 region has the DNA TGTGCCAGCAGTTTGAGCTCCTATAATTCACCCCTCCACTTT. The J gene is TRBJ1-6, the V gene TRBV27, with D uncertain. Per germline, CDR1 MNHEY and CDR2 SMNVEV (reference sequence). Trimming removed 3 bases at V and 0 bases at J, with 3 bases between. The length of the CDR3 is 14 residues.

This clone was detected once. V usage is TRBV29-1 and J usage is TRBJ1-2; D not resolved. CDR1 and CDR2 from the germline V gene are SQVTM and ANQGSEA. The ends were cut back, 4 bases at V and 2 bases at J, with 14 bases in the middle. This CDR3 is built from 14 residues. CDR3 DNA: TGCAGCGTTGGTCAGGTCAACGGAAACTATGGCTACACCTTC. It encodes CSVGQVNGNYGYTF.